This T cell receptor (beta chain) was identified during a study of T cell responses to AZD1222 COVID-19 vaccine. Study-wide points: Breadth and depth of Spike-specific TCRs rose after two AZD1222 doses. Among the donors, most were white British and more were female, and clonal diversity was possibly underestimated.

Comment on this clone: Its antigen is currently unknown.

Profiling relied on immunoSEQ multiplex PCR, and the TCRdb table lists in-frame clones only, not all of them. The sample records tens of thousands of clones, 70% to 90% being singletons. The CDR3 length is 15 residues. CDR1 and CDR2 (germline): LNHDA, SQIVND (reference sequence). Unmatched junction bases numbered 4, after V lost 7 bases and J lost 0 bases. This specimen was peripheral blood, taken on day 0 of AZD1222 vaccination. This clonotype originated in an adult in good health. The chain employs TRBV19 and TRBJ1-3; 9 bases map to TRBD1. CDR3 protein: CASIKQGASGNTIYF. CDR3 in DNA: TGTGCCAGTATCAAACAGGGGGCCTCTGGAAACACCATATATTTT.